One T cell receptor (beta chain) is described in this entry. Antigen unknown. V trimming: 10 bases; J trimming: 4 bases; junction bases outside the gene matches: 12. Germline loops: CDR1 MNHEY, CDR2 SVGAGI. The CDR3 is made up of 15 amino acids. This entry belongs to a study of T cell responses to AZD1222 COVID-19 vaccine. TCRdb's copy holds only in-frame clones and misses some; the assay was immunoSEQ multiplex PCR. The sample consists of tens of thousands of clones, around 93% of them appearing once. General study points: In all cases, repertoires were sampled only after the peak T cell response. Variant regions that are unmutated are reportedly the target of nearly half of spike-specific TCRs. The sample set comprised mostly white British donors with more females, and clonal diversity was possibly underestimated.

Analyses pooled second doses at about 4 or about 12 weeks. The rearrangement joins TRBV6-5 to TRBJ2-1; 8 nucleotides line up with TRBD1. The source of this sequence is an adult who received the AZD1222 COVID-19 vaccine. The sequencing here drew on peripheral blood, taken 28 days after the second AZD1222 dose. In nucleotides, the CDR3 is TGTGCCACCACTTTTGACAGGGGTGGATACAATGAGCAGTTCTTC. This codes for CATTFDRGGYNEQFF.